A single sample gave rise to the 21 T cell receptor beta chains below, sequenced in a study of blood T cell repertoires in COVID-19. Some clones are missing from TCRdb's copy, which holds only in-frame ones; the method was immunoSEQ multiplex PCR. Among around 100,000 clones listed, about 90% were seen once. The sequenced sample consisted of peripheral blood. The receptors were gathered from a man between 45 and 60 years old with acute or convalescent COVID-19.

V usage is TRBV9 and J usage is TRBJ2-5; D may be TRBD2 (6 bases). Trimming shortened V by 1 base and J by 4 bases, and 17 bases separated the two germline ends. CDR1 and CDR2 (germline): SGDLS, YYNGEE. The CDR3 is 16 amino acids. CDR3 amino acids: CASSVRTGDLGETQYF. The CDR3 DNA reads as TGTGCCAGCAGCGTACGCACCGGGGACTTGGGAGAGACCCAGTACTTC.

The rearrangement links TRBV11-2 to TRBJ2-2, with 12 bases fitting TRBD1. The CDR3 length is 16 residues. Trimming cost V 5 bases and J 7 bases; bases outside gene matches: 8. Germline loops: CDR1 SGHAT, CDR2 FQNNGV. This CDR3 reads CASSLLGTGGFGELFF. The CDR3 bases are TGTGCCAGCAGCCTCCTCGGGACAGGGGGCTTCGGGGAGCTGTTTTTT.

The gene calls are TRBV2 and TRBJ2-4, with D possibly matching TRBD1 (6 bases). CDR3 length: 15 residues. With 0 bases removed from V and 6 bases from J, the gap between germline ends came to 12 bases. Germline V gene lookup returns CDR1 SNHLY and CDR2 FYNNEI. CDR3 in amino acids: CASSEAPGVGNIQYF. The CDR3 region has the DNA TGTGCCAGCAGTGAAGCCCCAGGGGTGGGAAACATTCAGTACTTC.

This sequence joins TRBV7-3 and TRBJ1-2; 7 bases align to TRBD1. CDR1 and CDR2 (germline): SGHTA, FQGTGA. The V segment lost 5 bases and the J segment 2 bases; nucleotides outside the gene matches: 8. The CDR3 covers 15 residues. CDR3 region: CASSLTGTANYGYTF. DNA for the CDR3: TGTGCCAGCAGCCTTACAGGGACAGCAAACTATGGCTACACCTTC.

V usage is TRBV30 and J usage is TRBJ1-2; TRBD1 matches 7 bases. The CDR3 has 13 residues. Germline V gives CDR1 GTSNPN, CDR2 SVGIG (reference sequence). V was clipped by 3 bases and J by 2 bases; unmatched bases: 3. For the CDR3, the DNA is TGTGCCTGGAGATACAGGGGAAACTATGGCTACACCTTC. The encoded protein is CAWRYRGNYGYTF.

V usage is TRBV11-2 and J usage is TRBJ1-1; possibly TRBD1 for D (5 bases). The germline gives CDR1 SGHAT, CDR2 FQNNGV. The germline V and J ends were trimmed by 5 bases and 10 bases, with 17 bases remaining between them. There are 13 residues in the CDR3. The CDR3 loop reads CASSQEGFGGAFF. The DNA for the CDR3 is TGTGCCAGCAGCCAAGAGGGGTTCGGGGGAGCTTTCTTT.

The V call is TRBV6-5, the J call TRBJ1-1, with TRBD1 matching 12 bases. Looked up from germline, CDR1 is MNHEY and CDR2 is SVGAGI. The CDR3 has 16 residues. The J segment lost 3 bases and the V segment lost 0 bases, leaving 2 bases of the junction unmatched. In DNA, the CDR3 is TGTGCCAGCAGTTACTCAAGGGACAGGGGGCACACTGAAGCTTTCTTT. Its protein is CASSYSRDRGHTEAFF.

The chain couples TRBV28 to TRBJ2-3, with D possibly matching TRBD2 (6 bases). The CDR3 covers 12 residues. Trimming cost V 2 bases and J 8 bases, with 8 bases left between them. CDR1 is MDHEN, CDR2 SYDVKM, per germline. This chain's CDR3 is CASSLVGGTQYF. The DNA of the CDR3 is TGTGCCAGCAGTTTAGTGGGGGGTACGCAGTATTTT.

The rearrangement links TRBV19 to TRBJ1-4; 9 bases are a match to TRBD1. Germline lookup yields CDR1 LNHDA and CDR2 SQIVND (reference sequence). This CDR3 is 18 amino acids long. Trimming at V came to 3 bases and at J to 3 bases, leaving 11 bases not matched to a gene. Here the CDR3 reads CASSIYRGRSVANEKLFF. The CDR3 DNA is TGTGCCAGTAGTATTTACAGGGGGCGTTCTGTAGCTAATGAAAAACTGTTTTTT.

With respect to this clone: The sample contains more than one DNA sequence encoding this CDR3. The rearrangement joins TRBV7-3 to TRBJ2-3; 8 nucleotides line up with TRBD2. V lost 5 bases and J lost 0; bases outside the gene matches: 4. Germline V gene data show CDR1 as SGHTA and CDR2 as FQGTGA. This CDR3 contains 15 residues. The CDR3 nucleotides are TGTGCCAGCAGCCGGGCGGGGGGCAGCACAGATACGCAGTATTTT. Translation gives CASSRAGGSTDTQYF.

The chain combines TRBV27 with TRBJ2-3; maybe TRBD2 (5 bases). The CDR3 length is 14 residues. Germline CDR1 is MNHEY and CDR2 is SMNVEV (reference sequence). Deletions cut 5 bases from V and 1 base from J, with 10 bases between. CDR3 region: CASSLMRGTDTQYF. In DNA, the CDR3 is TGTGCCAGCAGTCTAATGCGGGGCACAGATACGCAGTATTTT.

V gene TRBV9 combines with J gene TRBJ2-1; D is perhaps TRBD2 (6 bases). Germline V gene data show CDR1 as SGDLS and CDR2 as YYNGEE. The CDR3 spans 16 residues. Trimming removed 0 bases at V and 2 bases at J, with 12 bases between. The CDR3: CASSVESGETYNEQFF. The CDR3 DNA follows: TGTGCCAGCAGCGTAGAGTCGGGGGAAACCTACAATGAGCAGTTCTTC.

J is TRBJ2-5 and V is TRBV3-1 (or the pseudogene TRBV3-2); a weak D match, TRBD2 (6 bases). CDR3 length: 15 amino acids. The V end lost 7 bases, the J end lost 1 base, and 16 bases lay between the germline ends. Per germline, CDR1 LGHDT and CDR2 YNNKEL (reference sequence). The CDR3 region is CASTPGGPSQETQYF. CDR3 in DNA: TGTGCCAGCACCCCCGGGGGTCCTTCCCAAGAGACCCAGTACTTC.

J is TRBJ2-2 and V is TRBV5-1; 8 bases match TRBD1. Per the germline V gene, CDR1 is SGHRS and CDR2 is YFSETQ. The trim removed 2 bases at V and 1 base at J, leaving 4 bases unmatched. This CDR3 contains 16 residues. CDR3 region: CASSFRGTGNTGELFF. The CDR3 region has the DNA TGCGCCAGCAGCTTTAGAGGGACAGGGAACACCGGGGAGCTGTTTTTT.

This chain links TRBV7-9 with TRBJ1-2; D remains unclear. V lost 1 base to trimming and J lost 4 bases, with 13 bases between them. Germline assignment: CDR1 SEHNR and CDR2 FQNEAQ (reference sequence). The CDR3 is 15 residues long. The CDR3 region has the DNA TGTGCCAGCAGCTTAGTTGCCGCGGGAACCTATGGCTACACCTTC. Protein product: CASSLVAAGTYGYTF.

This chain joins TRBV19 and TRBJ1-6; TRBD1 aligns across 9 bases. Germline CDR1 reads LNHDA; CDR2 reads SQIVND (reference sequence). This CDR3 has 18 residues. The junction had 14 bases not matched to a gene; V was cut back by 3 bases and J by 8 bases. CDR3 DNA: TGTGCCAGTAGTATTTTAAAAGGACAGGGGAGCATTGATTCACCCCTCCACTTT. This translates into CASSILKGQGSIDSPLHF. Drawing the rest from reference TRBV19 and TRBJ1-6, the complete variable domain is DGGITQSPKYLFRKEGQNVTLSCEQNLNHDAMYWYRQDPGQGLRLIYYSQIVNDFQKGDIAEGYSVSREKKESFPLTVTSAQKNPTAFYLCASSILKGQGSIDSPLHFGNGTRLTVT.

Only a few counts were recorded for this clone. The chain is built from TRBV5-4 and TRBJ1-6; D is ambiguous. Germline CDR1 is SGHNT and CDR2 is YYREEE (reference sequence). V was pared by 4 bases and J by 2 bases, with 10 bases between. The CDR3 runs to 15 residues. The CDR3 protein is CASSAQMAYNSPLHF. The CDR3 DNA reads as TGTGCCAGCAGCGCCCAGATGGCCTATAATTCACCCCTCCACTTT.

The rearrangement links TRBV27 to TRBJ1-2, with TRBD1 identical over 7 bases. V trimming: 8 bases; J trimming: 7 bases; junction bases outside the gene matches: 7. Germline V gives CDR1 MNHEY, CDR2 SMNVEV (reference sequence). The CDR3 is made up of 12 amino acids. Here the CDR3 DNA reads TGTGCCAGCCGACAGGGAGCGAGTGGCTACACCTTC. Translated, it gives CASRQGASGYTF.

The rearrangement joins TRBV12-5 to TRBJ2-2, with TRBD1 as a possible D gene (5 bases). This CDR3 is built from 13 residues. Germline V CDR1 and CDR2: LGHNT, FRNRAP. V gave up 6 bases and J gave up 1 base, with 6 bases separating them. CDR3 coding DNA: TGTGCTAGTGGCGACAGGAACACCGGGGAGCTGTTTTTT. This codes for CASGDRNTGELFF.

This chain uses TRBV7-2 with TRBJ1-3; the match to TRBD1 covers 7 bases. CDR3 length equals 16 residues. Germline CDR1 is SGHTA and CDR2 is FQGNSA. V gave up 5 bases and J gave up 6 bases; unmatched junction bases: 13. In nucleotides, the CDR3 is TGTGCCAGCAGCCCTCGAAAATCTACAGGGGTAAACACCATATATTTT. It encodes CASSPRKSTGVNTIYF.

The gene calls are TRBV5-1 and TRBJ2-7; D uncertain. Trimming stripped 0 bases from V and 2 bases from J, with 6 bases between. CDR3 length equals 13 residues. Looked up from germline, CDR1 is SGHRS and CDR2 is YFSETQ. DNA of the CDR3: TGCGCCAGCAGCTTGGTAGCAGCCTACGAGCAGTACTTC. It specifies CASSLVAAYEQYF.